This T cell receptor beta chain was observed in a study of blood T cells in healthy people across ages. Whole-study results and caveats: The authors considered diversity estimates from one million T cells to be underestimates. Naive CD4+ cell counts and diversity both ran higher in long-lived than in aged donors.

V lost 5 bases, J lost 4 bases, and 12 bases lay in between. The CDR3 has 14 amino acids. Germline values: CDR1 DFQATT, CDR2 SNEGSKA (reference sequence). Primers used in a second PCR of roughly 6 to 11 cycles were a sample-barcoded 5' primer and a J-beta primer mix. Samples each returned at least 2.5 million CDR3-containing paired-end reads. TCRdb re-analysed the 5' RACE reads in MiXCR, keeping a single row per CDR3 protein. Of 1.5 million to 1.8 million distinct CDR3 sequences detected, roughly 43% appear once; the ten largest clones hold 4%. This clonotype was observed a handful of times. The target antigen is unknown.

The origin of this receptor is a woman aged 18-35 years in good health. Sequenced: blood. The chain joins TRBV20-1 to TRBJ1-6; possibly TRBD1 for D (5 bases). The CDR3 loop is CSAQRDDYNSPLHF. CDR3 sequence (DNA): TGCAGTGCTCAACGGGACGATTATAATTCACCCCTCCACTTT.